A single sample gave rise to the 19 T cell receptor beta chains below, sequenced in a study of cytomegalovirus exposure and HLA in healthy donors. 13 Jbeta primers and 60 Vbeta primers were used for the PCR. Some clones are missing from TCRdb's copy, which holds only in-frame ones; the method was immunoSEQ multiplex PCR. The data contain about 250,000 clones, about four fifths of them singletons. The sample comprised PBMCs. The receptors originated from a girl aged 2-10 years in good health and CMV-seronegative.

This rearrangement joins TRBV4-1 to TRBJ2-2, with D tentatively TRBD1 (6 bases). Germline-derived CDR1 and CDR2 are MGHRA and YSYEKL. V was cut by 8 bases and J by 7 bases, with 8 bases left in between. The CDR3 consists of 11 residues. The DNA of the CDR3 is TGCGCCAGCCAACAGGGCGGGGAGCTGTTTTTT. Its protein is CASQQGGELFF.

This clone has a single count. The genes are TRBV19 and TRBJ1-2; TRBD1 aligns across 7 bases. This CDR3 region has 15 residues. Germline V gene lookup returns CDR1 LNHDA and CDR2 SQIVND (reference sequence). V gave up 3 bases and J gave up 4 bases; unmatched junction bases: 8. The CDR3 DNA reads as TGTGCCAGTAGTATCTTCGACAGGGCCGGCTATGGCTACACCTTC. It translates to CASSIFDRAGYGYTF.

This chain joins TRBV7-9 and TRBJ2-7; 8 bases agree with TRBD1. The CDR3 covers 14 residues. Per germline, CDR1 SEHNR and CDR2 FQNEAQ (reference sequence). V trimming: 3 bases; J trimming: 2 bases; junction bases outside the gene matches: 3. The CDR3 DNA reads TGTGCCAGCAGCTTCACAGGGGGAACCTACGAGCAGTACTTC. This codes for CASSFTGGTYEQYF.

This chain uses TRBV4-2 with TRBJ1-6, with unresolved D. V was trimmed by 0 bases and J by 7 bases, leaving 22 bases between them. Looked up from germline, CDR1 is LGHNA and CDR2 is YNFKEQ. The CDR3 is 19 residues long. The CDR3 region is CASSQEGLGRVGSNSPLHF. The CDR3 coding sequence is TGTGCCAGCAGCCAAGAGGGTCTAGGTCGGGTTGGATCCAATTCACCCCTCCACTTT.

The rearrangement joins TRBV28 to TRBJ1-1; D remains ambiguous. The germline gives CDR1 MDHEN, CDR2 SYDVKM. This CDR3 contains 13 residues. V gave up 5 bases and J gave up 5 bases, with 12 bases separating them. The CDR3 protein is CASSKYHSTEAFF. The CDR3 DNA reads TGTGCCAGCAGTAAATATCATAGTACTGAAGCTTTCTTT.

The rearrangement uses TRBV14 and TRBJ1-1; D possibly corresponds to TRBD1 (5 bases). The CDR3 contains 14 residues. The V end lost 0 bases, the J end lost 6 bases, and 11 bases lay between the germline ends. The germline CDR1 and CDR2 sequences are SGHDN and FVKESK. The CDR3 coding sequence is TGTGCCAGCAGCCAAGATGCGGGGACTGCTGAAGCTTTCTTT. The encoded protein is CASSQDAGTAEAFF.

Details on this clone: One junction end does not reproduce the germline sequence, and a read error may be involved. The chain employs TRBV7-9 and TRBJ1-5, with 9 bases matching TRBD1. CDR3 length equals 13 residues. Germline CDR1 and CDR2: SEHNR and FQNEAQ (reference sequence). The CDR3 loop reads CSSSRDREQPQHF. CDR3 sequence (DNA): TGTTCCAGCAGCCGGGACAGGGAGCAGCCCCAGCATTTT.

The rearrangement uses TRBV5-1 and TRBJ1-1; TRBD1 aligns across 7 bases. The CDR3 runs 14 residues. Trimming took 1 base from V and 5 from J; bases not matched to a gene: 5. Looked up from germline, CDR1 is SGHRS and CDR2 is YFSETQ. The CDR3 region has the DNA TGCGCCAGCAGCTTGCGAGGGGGCCAAACTGAAGCTTTCTTT. Its protein is CASSLRGGQTEAFF.

This clone turned up a few times. The CDR3, as DNA: TGTGCCAGCAGTTACTCTGCCGAAAACGAGCAGTACTTC. This gives the protein CASSYSAENEQYF. The chain is built from TRBV6-5 and TRBJ2-5, with D hard to call. The last part of the DNA fits TRBJ2-7 better; the J call may be wrong. CDR3 length equals 13 residues. Germline V gives CDR1 MNHEY, CDR2 SVGAGI.

The gene calls are TRBV7-8 and TRBJ2-7, with TRBD1 matching 9 bases. V lost 6 bases, J lost 3 bases, and 6 bases stayed unmatched. This CDR3 contains 14 residues. Looked up from germline, CDR1 is SGHVS and CDR2 is FQNEAQ. Here the CDR3 reads CASSHGTGSYEQYF. The CDR3 DNA is TGTGCCAGCAGTCACGGGACAGGGAGCTACGAGCAGTACTTC.

The rearrangement uses TRBV10-3 and TRBJ2-2, with 16 positions matching TRBD2. V trimming: 7 bases; J trimming: 4 bases; junction bases outside the gene matches: 6. Germline CDR1 ENHRY, CDR2 SYGVKD. CDR3 length: 17 amino acids. The CDR3 DNA sequence: TGTGCCATCAATCGGGGACTAGCGGGAGGGCCCACCGGGGAGCTGTTTTTT. Encoded protein: CAINRGLAGGPTGELFF.

The chain uses TRBV18 and TRBJ1-4; tentatively, D is TRBD1 (6 bases). V was pared by 6 bases and J by 3 bases, with 14 bases between. The CDR3 has 15 amino acids. Per germline, CDR1 KGHSH and CDR2 LQKENI. The CDR3 coding sequence is TGTGCCAGCTCGGGTACAGGGAGATCTAATGAAAAACTGTTTTTT. Translated, it gives CASSGTGRSNEKLFF.

The chain recombines TRBV15 with TRBJ2-1; TRBD1 aligns across 11 bases. The CDR3 runs to 14 residues. V was clipped by 4 bases and J by 8 bases; unmatched bases: 4. Germline CDR1 LNHNV, CDR2 YYDKDF (reference sequence). This CDR3 reads CATSKTDRGHEQFF. The CDR3 DNA is TGTGCCACCAGCAAAACGGACAGGGGGCATGAGCAGTTCTTC.

The chain has TRBV7-7 and TRBJ2-5; D may be TRBD2 (6 bases). Germline V gene sequence: CDR1 SSHAT, CDR2 FNYEAQ (reference sequence). CDR3 length equals 15 residues. Trimming pared 2 bases from V and 2 bases from J, leaving 12 bases between. The CDR3: CASSLFTGTQETQYF. CDR3 nucleotides: TGTGCCAGCAGCTTATTTACCGGGACTCAAGAGACCCAGTACTTC.

This rearrangement joins TRBV18 to TRBJ2-7; D is unresolved. The CDR3 is 11 residues long. Germline lookup yields CDR1 KGHSH and CDR2 LQKENI. Deletions cut 3 bases from V and 8 bases from J, with 8 bases between. The CDR3 reads CASSPEYQQYF. The CDR3 nucleotides are TGTGCCAGCTCACCGGAGTACCAGCAGTACTTC.

This chain uses TRBV6-5 with TRBJ2-2, with a weak D call TRBD1 (5 bases). Germline V CDR1 and CDR2: MNHEY, SVGAGI. CDR3 length: 13 amino acids. V was trimmed by 5 bases and J by 5 bases, leaving 9 bases between them. CDR3 nucleotides: TGTGCCAGCAGTAGGGGCACAACCGGGGAGCTGTTTTTT. Translating gives CASSRGTTGELFF.

In its sample, this clone was seen a few times. The chain has TRBV27 and TRBJ2-7; D perhaps matches TRBD1 (6 bases). CDR3 length: 13 amino acids. From germline, CDR1 is MNHEY and CDR2 SMNVEV (reference sequence). Trimming removed 5 bases from V and 4 bases from J, with 12 bases in between. The CDR3 spells CASSGGRSYEQYF. Here the CDR3 DNA reads TGTGCCAGCAGTGGGGGCAGGTCTTACGAGCAGTACTTC.

The rearrangement joins TRBV28 to TRBJ2-7; D remains unclear. The V end was cut by 5 bases, the J end by 3 bases, with 14 bases between. The CDR3 contains 14 residues. Germline V gene sequence: CDR1 MDHEN, CDR2 SYDVKM. The CDR3 DNA reads TGTGCCAGCAGTCTACGCTTAGAGCGCTACGAGCAGTACTTC. Encoded protein: CASSLRLERYEQYF.

The rearrangement uses TRBV5-4 and TRBJ1-2, with D perhaps TRBD1 (6 bases). The CDR3 is 15 amino acids. Trimming removed 4 bases at V and 8 bases at J, with 21 bases between. Germline CDR1 SGHNT, CDR2 YYREEE (reference sequence). The CDR3 sequence is CASSDPRLGARGYTF. Here the CDR3 DNA reads TGTGCCAGCAGCGACCCGAGGCTGGGGGCGCGAGGCTACACCTTC.